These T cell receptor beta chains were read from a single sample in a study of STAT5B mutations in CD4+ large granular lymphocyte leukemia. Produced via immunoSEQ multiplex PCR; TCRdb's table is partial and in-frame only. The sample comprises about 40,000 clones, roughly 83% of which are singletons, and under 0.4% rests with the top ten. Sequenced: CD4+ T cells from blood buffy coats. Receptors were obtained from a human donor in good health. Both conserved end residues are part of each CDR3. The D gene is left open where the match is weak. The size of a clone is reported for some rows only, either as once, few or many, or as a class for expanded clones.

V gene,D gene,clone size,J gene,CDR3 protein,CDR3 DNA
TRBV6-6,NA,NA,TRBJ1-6,CASSYLGPTNSPLHF,TGTGCCAGCAGTTACTTGGGACCCACCAATTCACCCCTCCACTTT
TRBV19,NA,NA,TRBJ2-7,CASSMGVSYEQYF,TGTGCCAGTAGTATGGGAGTTTCCTACGAGCAGTACTTC
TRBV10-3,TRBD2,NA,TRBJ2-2,CAISESGTNTGELFF,TGTGCCATCAGTGAAAGCGGGACTAACACCGGGGAGCTGTTTTTT
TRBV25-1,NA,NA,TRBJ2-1,CASSDRVYNEQFF,TGTGCCAGCAGTGACAGGGTCTACAATGAGCAGTTCTTC
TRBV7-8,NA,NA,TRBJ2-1,CASSLASGVSYNEQFF,TGTGCCAGCAGCTTAGCTTCGGGGGTTTCCTACAATGAGCAGTTCTTC
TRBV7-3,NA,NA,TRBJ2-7,CASSLRGSPYEQYF,TGTGCCAGCAGCTTACGGGGGTCCCCCTACGAGCAGTACTTC
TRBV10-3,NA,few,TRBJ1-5,CAISEREVSNQPQHF,TGTGCCATCAGTGAGAGGGAGGTAAGCAATCAGCCCCAGCATTTT
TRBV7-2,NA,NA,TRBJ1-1,CASSLEGSPPKAFF,TGTGCCAGCAGCTTAGAAGGGTCCCCTCCAAAAGCTTTCTTT
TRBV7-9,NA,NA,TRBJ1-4,CASSLDARRGSTNEKLFF,TGTGCCAGCAGCTTAGACGCCCGGCGAGGGAGCACTAATGAAAAACTGTTTTTT
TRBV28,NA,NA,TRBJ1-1,CASTLAGTGTEAFF,TGTGCCAGCACTCTAGCGGGTACGGGAACTGAAGCTTTCTTT
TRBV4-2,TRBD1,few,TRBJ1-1,CASSRIQGYTEAFF,TGTGCCAGCAGCCGAATACAGGGGTACACTGAAGCTTTCTTT
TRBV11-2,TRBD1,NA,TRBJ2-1,CASSLAHTGGAGSYNEQFF,TGTGCCAGCAGCTTAGCACACACAGGGGGCGCCGGCTCCTACAATGAGCAGTTCTTC